Here is one T cell receptor beta chain with its context. Its specificity is not known. Different DNA sequences within this sample yield the same CDR3. The sample originates from a study of cytomegalovirus exposure and HLA in healthy donors. 13 Jbeta primers and 60 Vbeta primers were used for the PCR. Only in-frame clones appear in the TCRdb table, and some are missing; sequencing was by immunoSEQ multiplex PCR. This listing includes fewer than 130,000 clones. CDR3 length: 13 residues. The germline V gene encodes CDR1 SGHAT and CDR2 FQNNGV. Trimming removed 2 bases at V and 3 bases at J, with 7 bases between. Study conclusions and caveats: Under in vitro conditions, three CMV-associated chains were confirmed as specific for CMV antigens.

The sample taken for sequencing was PBMCs. The origin of this receptor is a man in his fifties in good health and CMV-seronegative. This sequence joins TRBV11-2 and TRBJ1-1; D call uncertain. CDR3 region: CASSLTGDTEAFF. The CDR3 region has the DNA TGTGCCAGCAGCTTAACCGGGGACACTGAAGCTTTCTTT. Drawing the rest from reference TRBV11-2 and TRBJ1-1, the complete variable domain is EAGVAQSPRYKIIEKRQSVAFWCNPISGHATLYWYQQILGQGPKLLIQFQNNGVVDDSQLPKDRFSAERLKGVDSTLKIQPAKLEDSAVYLCASSLTGDTEAFFGQGTRLTVV.